This T cell receptor beta chain emerged from a study of PD-1 blockade in classical Hodgkin lymphoma. Notes on the study in general: A reduction in baseline TCR diversity was reportedly seen in newly diagnosed patients relative to healthy donors.

The table came from immunoSEQ multiplex PCR; TCRdb's copy has only in-frame clones and leaves some out. The table has more than 10,000 clones, over 70% seen once. This clone was picked up a small number of times. Antigen: not known. Every patient experienced relapse after autologous stem cell transplantation, and brentuximab vedotin exposure varied. Trimming cost V 0 bases and J 6 bases, with 14 bases left between them. This CDR3 region has 15 residues. Per germline, CDR1 SGHDN and CDR2 FVKESK. Source: peripheral blood mononuclear cells (PBMCs), taken before the second cycle of nivolumab. The receptor's source is a human donor with classical Hodgkin lymphoma. The chain employs TRBV14 and TRBJ1-2, with D possibly TRBD1 on 5 matching bases. The CDR3 is CASSQDSGARNGYTF. CDR3 DNA sequence: TGTGCCAGCAGCCAAGATAGCGGGGCTAGAAATGGCTACACCTTC.